The 20 T cell receptor beta chains given below trace back to one sample, sequenced in a study of OX40 agonist ivuxolimab in advanced cancers. Assay: immunoSEQ multiplex PCR; the TCRdb copy retains only in-frame clones and omits some. The sample contains 80,000 to 100,000 clones, less than 95% of which appear only once. This material consisted of CD4+ or CD8+ T cells sorted from blood, taken in a trial of the OX40 agonist ivuxolimab. Every receptor here comes from an adult with an advanced solid tumor such as melanoma, head and neck, liver or kidney cancer.

This rearrangement joins TRBV7-2 to TRBJ2-5; the D gene could be TRBD1 or TRBD2 (5 bases each). CDR1 SGHTA and CDR2 FQGNSA come from the germline V gene. Trimming cost V 3 bases and J 7 bases, with 18 bases left between them. There are 15 residues in the CDR3. The CDR3 bases are TGTGCCAGCAGCTTGGGGACGCTTGTGCAACCGACCCAGTACTTC. As protein: CASSLGTLVQPTQYF.

The CDR3 region is CASSLWLGSGTEAFF. The CDR3 bases are TGTGCCAGCAGCTTATGGCTGGGTTCGGGCACTGAAGCTTTCTTT. This chain uses TRBV7-2 with TRBJ1-1; no reliable D call. The length of the CDR3 is 15 residues. V shed 2 bases and J shed 4 bases, with 14 bases lying between them. Germline V gene sequence: CDR1 SGHTA, CDR2 FQGNSA.

This clone was observed a single time. The gene calls are TRBV28 and TRBJ1-2, with D possibly matching TRBD1 (6 bases). The CDR3 is 15 amino acids. V was shortened by 1 base and J by 4 bases, with 13 bases between the two germline ends. CDR1 and CDR2 from the germline V gene are MDHEN and SYDVKM. DNA for the CDR3: TGTGCCAGCAGTTTATCGACAGGTTTCAGCTATGGCTACACCTTC. Amino acid sequence: CASSLSTGFSYGYTF.

V and J are TRBV11-1 and TRBJ2-1; 15 bases map to TRBD2. The CDR3 contains 17 residues. Germline CDR1 SGHAT, CDR2 FQDESV (reference sequence). The ends lost 3 bases at V and 2 bases at J; junction bases unmatched: 2. The DNA of the CDR3 is TGTGCCAGCAGCTTCGGACTAGCGGGAGGGGCCTACAATGAGCAGTTCTTC. Protein sequence: CASSFGLAGGAYNEQFF. The complete variable domain, with remaining parts taken from reference TRBV11-1 and TRBJ2-1, reads EAEVAQSPRYKITEKSQAVAFWCDPISGHATLYWYRQILGQGPELLVQFQDESVVDDSQLPKDRFSAERLKGVDSTLKIQPAELGDSAMYLCASSFGLAGGAYNEQFFGPGTRLTVL.

In nucleotides, the CDR3 is TGTGCCAGCAGGCCCCGGGGGGTAAGCAATCAGCCCCAGCATTTT. Its protein is CASRPRGVSNQPQHF. This chain joins TRBV6-5 and TRBJ1-5; a weak D match, TRBD1 (5 bases). V gave up 6 bases and J gave up 1 base, with 13 bases separating them. This CDR3 contains 15 residues. Per germline, CDR1 MNHEY and CDR2 SVGAGI.

The chain links TRBV29-1 to TRBJ2-5, with D hard to call. CDR3 size: 12 residues. CDR1 and CDR2 from the germline V gene are SQVTM and ANQGSEA. With 2 bases removed from V and 5 bases from J, the gap between germline ends came to 9 bases. The CDR3 here is CSVEFGRETQYF. CDR3 DNA: TGCAGCGTTGAATTCGGGCGGGAGACCCAGTACTTC.

The chain has TRBV11-3 and TRBJ2-1; D is possibly TRBD2 (6 bases). The CDR3 totals 13 residues. Per germline, CDR1 SGHNT and CDR2 YENEEA. The V end lost 5 bases, the J end lost 12 bases, and 17 bases lay between the germline ends. CDR3 sequence (DNA): TGTGCCAGCAGCGTCTTAGCGGCCTCCGGGCAGTTCTTC. Translating gives CASSVLAASGQFF.

V and J are TRBV5-1 and TRBJ2-5; tentatively, D is TRBD2 (5 bases). The CDR3 loop spans 14 amino acids. In germline, CDR1 is SGHRS, CDR2 YFSETQ. Trimming took off 6 bases at V and 1 base at J, with 13 bases between the two ends. CDR3 sequence: CASMPGLIQETQYF. The CDR3 region has the DNA TGCGCCAGCATGCCCGGACTTATCCAAGAGACCCAGTACTTC.

The chain recombines TRBV5-1 with TRBJ2-7, with D uncertain. CDR3 length equals 14 residues. V lost 1 base and J 5 bases, leaving 13 bases between the germline ends. Germline V CDR1 and CDR2: SGHRS, YFSETQ. The CDR3 DNA is TGCGCCAGCAGCTTGAATGGGCTAGGGAACGAGCAGTACTTC. Translating gives CASSLNGLGNEQYF.

This chain connects TRBV9 to TRBJ2-6; 15 bases are shared with TRBD2. Losses at the gene ends were 4 bases for V and 4 bases for J; bases not matched to a gene: 9. Per the germline V gene, CDR1 is SGDLS and CDR2 is YYNGEE. The CDR3 has 19 amino acids. The CDR3: CASSNPGLAGGTGANVLTF. The CDR3 DNA follows: TGTGCCAGCAGCAACCCGGGACTAGCGGGAGGAACCGGGGCCAACGTCCTGACTTTC.

The V and J genes are TRBV27 and TRBJ2-3, with TRBD1 as a possible D gene (5 bases). Germline values: CDR1 MNHEY, CDR2 SMNVEV (reference sequence). This CDR3 region has 14 residues. V lost 2 bases and J lost 2, with 8 bases in between. In nucleotides, the CDR3 is TGTGCCAGCAGTTTAGACAGACTCACAGATACGCAGTATTTT. Encoded protein: CASSLDRLTDTQYF.

V and J are TRBV5-6 and TRBJ1-4; 8 nucleotides agree with TRBD1. This CDR3 is built from 15 residues. V shed 2 bases and J 8 bases; nucleotides not matched to a gene: 8. Germline CDR1 is SGHDT and CDR2 is YYEEEE. CDR3 nucleotides: TGTGCCAGCAGCTTCCCGGGGCAGGGGGCGGAAAAACTGTTTTTT. It specifies CASSFPGQGAEKLFF.

A word on this clone: Other DNA sequences in the sample encode the same CDR3. The V gene is TRBV9, the J gene TRBJ2-3, with 9 bases aligning to TRBD2. V lost 3 bases and J lost 0; bases outside the gene matches: 5. Germline V lookup: CDR1 SGDLS, CDR2 YYNGEE. This CDR3 is 16 amino acids long. The CDR3 reads CASSARTSGSTDTQYF. The DNA for the CDR3 is TGTGCCAGCAGCGCCCGTACTAGCGGGAGCACAGATACGCAGTATTTT.

The chain uses TRBV11-3 and TRBJ2-3; weak D call: TRBD2 (6 bases). Per the germline V gene, CDR1 is SGHNT and CDR2 is YENEEA. This CDR3 has 13 residues. V gave up 4 bases and J gave up 6 bases, with 11 bases separating them. In DNA form, the CDR3 reads TGTGCCAGCAGCTCCGGGGGTCGGGATACGCAGTATTTT. Amino acids: CASSSGGRDTQYF.

The rearrangement joins TRBV6-1 to TRBJ2-2; 7 bases map to TRBD2. With 1 base clipped from V and 6 bases from J, the junction kept 2 bases outside the gene matches. Germline lookup yields CDR1 MNHNS and CDR2 SASEGT. The CDR3 contains 14 residues. CDR3 DNA: TGTGCCAGCAGTGAAGAGCGGGGAGCCGGGGAGCTGTTTTTT. Protein product: CASSEERGAGELFF.

This clone was observed once. V gene TRBV9 combines with J gene TRBJ1-1; D remains ambiguous. Germline V gene sequence: CDR1 SGDLS, CDR2 YYNGEE. The V gene lost 1 base and the J gene lost 10 bases, with 14 bases spanning the gap. The CDR3 totals 13 residues. The CDR3 bases are TGTGCCAGCAGCGTACGTCTCAATCAACCAGCTTTCTTT. It encodes CASSVRLNQPAFF.

The chain combines TRBV10-3 with TRBJ1-2; the match to TRBD1 covers 8 bases. CDR1 ENHRY and CDR2 SYGVKD come from the germline V gene. V lost 9 bases, J lost 0 bases, and 9 bases stayed unmatched. This CDR3 is 15 amino acids long. As DNA, the CDR3 is TGTGCCATAAGCTTGGGACAGGCCACTAACTATGGCTACACCTTC. It specifies CAISLGQATNYGYTF.

The rearrangement uses TRBV9 and TRBJ2-5; 7 nucleotides match TRBD2. V gave up 3 bases and J gave up 5 bases; unmatched junction bases: 10. This CDR3 region has 15 residues. Germline V lookup: CDR1 SGDLS, CDR2 YYNGEE. CDR3 coding DNA: TGTGCCAGCAGCGGAGGGACTACCTCCTTGGAGACCCAGTACTTC. As protein: CASSGGTTSLETQYF.

The V gene is TRBV11-2, the J gene TRBJ1-5; no reliable D call. Trimming shortened V by 5 bases and J by 4 bases, and 6 bases separated the two germline ends. The CDR3 totals 12 residues. Germline assignment: CDR1 SGHAT and CDR2 FQNNGV. The CDR3 region is CASSLKNQPQHF. In DNA, the CDR3 is TGTGCCAGCAGCCTGAAGAATCAGCCCCAGCATTTT.

The V and J genes are TRBV18 and TRBJ2-7, with D possibly matching TRBD1 (5 bases). In germline, CDR1 is KGHSH, CDR2 LQKENI. Trimming pared 4 bases from V and 1 base from J, leaving 5 bases between. CDR3 length: 12 residues. CDR3 sequence reads: CASSQGSYEQYF. CDR3 DNA sequence: TGTGCCAGCTCACAGGGGTCCTACGAGCAGTACTTC. Combining the CDR3 with reference TRBV18 and TRBJ2-7 gives the whole variable domain NAGVMQNPRHLVRRRGQEARLRCSPMKGHSHVYWYRQLPEEGLKFMVYLQKENIIDESGMPKERFSAEFPKEGPSILRIQQVVRGDSAAYFCASSQGSYEQYFGPGTRLTVT.